This section outlines one T cell receptor beta chain sequence together with its context. V shed 4 bases, J shed 6 bases, and the junction held 4 bases outside the gene matches. The V gene's germline CDR1 is KGHDR and CDR2 SFDVKD. This CDR3 is 14 amino acids long. How the authors handled the data: Reference gene primer amplification in the assay estimated nucleated cell counts. Produced via immunoSEQ multiplex PCR; TCRdb's table is partial and in-frame only. V, J and clone size were drawn from that table, and D and trimming were deduced from the DNA. Of over 120,000 clones listed, roughly 86% are singletons. The entry originates in a study of blood T cell repertoires in COVID-19. Turning to the study itself: Spain, Italy and the United States supplied samples that represented acute and convalescent COVID-19. T cells, B-cell-depleted T cells, or PBMCs provided the cDNA or gDNA that served as material.

The gene calls are TRBV24-1 and TRBJ1-2, with TRBD1 matching over 10 bases. Material for sequencing was peripheral blood. The TCR sequence derives from a woman aged 45-65 years with acute or convalescent COVID-19. The CDR3 region has the DNA TGTGCCACCAGTGACTGGGACAGGGGAGATGGCTACACCTTC. Its translation is CATSDWDRGDGYTF.